These T cell receptor beta chains were read from a single sample in a study of T cell clusters in autoimmune cytopenias. TCRdb re-analyzed the multiplex PCR reads; it lists each CDR3 protein once, without DNA. There are thousands of distinct CDR3 sequences in the sample, with over 30% held by the top ten. These data were also reused for a study on T cell repertoires in aging, cancer and after chemotherapy.

Sequenced: peripheral blood. These receptors were obtained from a human donor in good health. CDR3s include the opening cysteine and the closing phenylalanine or tryptophan. Expanded clones are given a class, and other clones once, few, many or no size at all.

-	TRBJ2-7	TRBV11-1	CASSLRPGRGQSYEQYF
medium-sized	TRBJ1-5	TRBV19	CASSPGGGGSNQPQHF
medium-sized	TRBJ2-7	TRBV6-2/TRBV6-3	CASSHRDRVLPPQYF
-	TRBJ1-3	TRBV6-5	CASSYSLGQLTTSTIYF
-	TRBJ1-4	TRBV6-2/TRBV6-3	CASSDRRGNEKLFF
medium-sized	TRBJ1-6	TRBV6-5	CASSYSWGQGDLPLHF
-	TRBJ1-1	TRBV18	CASSLENTEAFF
medium-sized	TRBJ2-6	TRBV6-2/TRBV6-3	CASSLGGTGANVLTF
medium-sized	TRBJ1-6	TRBV27	CASTHNSNSPLHF
-	TRBJ2-3	TRBV14	CASSHRFVWTQYF
medium-sized	TRBJ2-7	TRBV5-5	CASSRTGTATSYEQYF
medium-sized	TRBJ2-1	TRBV27	CASSKGTPTIEQFF
-	TRBJ2-4	TRBV6-6	CASSYSRQGQNIQYF
medium-sized	TRBJ1-5	TRBV19	CASSIGPQSNQPQHF
medium-sized	TRBJ2-5	TRBV19	CASSPEGVPETQYF
-	TRBJ1-4	TRBV12-3/TRBV12-4	CASSFWTDNEKLFF
medium-sized	TRBJ1-4	TRBV12-3/TRBV12-4	CASSPDRGMDEKLFF
-	TRBJ2-7	TRBV19	CASSIDLNSYEQYF
-	TRBJ1-2	TRBV27	CEPQGANGYTF
-	TRBJ1-2	TRBV6-1	CASSDFEGHGYTF
medium-sized	TRBJ2-3	TRBV6-5	CASSPNPEGGTQYF
-	TRBJ2-7	TRBV6-6	CASTLEGLQYF
-	TRBJ2-5	TRBV24-1	CATSDSRTGQETQYF
-	TRBJ1-4	TRBV12-3/TRBV12-4	CASSPPGQGRGQLFF
medium-sized	TRBJ1-2	TRBV6-5	CASTRTGYGYTF
-	TRBJ1-2	TRBV6-5	CASRKGQGHTNYGYTF
-	TRBJ2-6	TRBV24-1	CATLDRPSVDSGANVLTF
-	TRBJ2-1	TRBV4-3	CASSQAVRGDYNEQFF
-	TRBJ1-1	TRBV15	CATSWRMNTEAFF
-	TRBJ2-5	TRBV7-9	CASSLGSTGGGETQYF
-	TRBJ2-3	TRBV6-4	CASSDRAGETDTQYF
medium-sized	TRBJ1-2	TRBV19	CASSAQGGANYGYTF
-	TRBJ2-7	TRBV5-4	CASSLGTAGGTYEQYF
medium-sized	TRBJ2-3	TRBV6-5	CASRRQGLTDTQYF
-	TRBJ1-4	TRBV30	CAWSVKGPGTNEKLFF
-	TRBJ1-1	TRBV11-2	CASSLEGGEKTEAFF
medium-sized	TRBJ2-1	TRBV27	CASSRLAGNEQFF
-	TRBJ1-1	TRBV6-6	CASSPGTANTEAFF
-	TRBJ2-7	TRBV18	CASSPVWSKMIEQYF
-	TRBJ2-5	TRBV19	CASSIDTGVGIRTQYF
-	TRBJ2-3	TRBV27	CASSRKGRDYEQYF
medium-sized	TRBJ2-1	TRBV19	CASSIFHLNSGVLSSYNEQFF
-	TRBJ1-2	TRBV7-9	CASGAAERPLEYGYTF
-	TRBJ2-2	TRBV4-3	CASSHPTNTGELFF
-	TRBJ2-5	TRBV5-6	CASSIQAQETQYF
medium-sized	TRBJ2-4	TRBV19	CASSIIASSIAKNIQYF
-	TRBJ1-1	TRBV6-2/TRBV6-3	CASSRQGLGAEAFF
-	TRBJ1-3	TRBV5-6	CASSLGRDKTGNTIYF
medium-sized	TRBJ2-1	TRBV6-1	CASSEQGEPYNEQFF
medium-sized	TRBJ2-2	TRBV24-1	CATAPYRTGELFF
medium-sized	TRBJ2-7	TRBV6-5	CASSYGAGGHYEQYF